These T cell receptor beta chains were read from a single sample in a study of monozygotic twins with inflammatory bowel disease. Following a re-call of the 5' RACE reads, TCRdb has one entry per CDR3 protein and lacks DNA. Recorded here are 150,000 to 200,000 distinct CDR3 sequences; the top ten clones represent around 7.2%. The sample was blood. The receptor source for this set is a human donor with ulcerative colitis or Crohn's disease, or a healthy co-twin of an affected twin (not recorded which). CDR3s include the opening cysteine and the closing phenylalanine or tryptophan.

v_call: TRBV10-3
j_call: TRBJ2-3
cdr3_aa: CAINPGPLAGAADTQYF

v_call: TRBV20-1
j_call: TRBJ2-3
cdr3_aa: CSARADYVVGQYF

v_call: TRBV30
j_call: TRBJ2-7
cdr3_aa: CALQDRGLPYEQYF

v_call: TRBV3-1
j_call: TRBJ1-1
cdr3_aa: CASRDPNTEAFF

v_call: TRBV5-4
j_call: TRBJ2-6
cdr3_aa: CASSLAGLRANVLTF

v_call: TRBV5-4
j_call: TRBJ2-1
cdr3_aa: CASSLGGGLSYNEQFF

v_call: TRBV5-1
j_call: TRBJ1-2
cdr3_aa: CASSRDINYGYTF

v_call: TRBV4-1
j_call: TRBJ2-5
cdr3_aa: CASSQEGGIQETQYF

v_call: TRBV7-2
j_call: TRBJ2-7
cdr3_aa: CASSFGDSSYEQYF

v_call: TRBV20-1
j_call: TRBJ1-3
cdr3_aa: CSASSRDRNTIYF

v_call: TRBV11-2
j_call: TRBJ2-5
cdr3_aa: CASSWWGGETQYF

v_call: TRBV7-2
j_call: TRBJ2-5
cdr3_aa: CASSQQTGETQYF

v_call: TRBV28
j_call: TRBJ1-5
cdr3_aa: CASSLLGDSNQPQHF

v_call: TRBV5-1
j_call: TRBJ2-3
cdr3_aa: CASSWGLAHTDTQYF

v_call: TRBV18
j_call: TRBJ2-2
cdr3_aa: CASSPGGGPRELFF

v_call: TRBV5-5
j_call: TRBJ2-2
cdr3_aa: CASSLAPGRTGELFF

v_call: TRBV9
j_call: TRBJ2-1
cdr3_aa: CASSARTVSSYNEQFF

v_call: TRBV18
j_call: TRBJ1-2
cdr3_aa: CASSPSRTDGYTF

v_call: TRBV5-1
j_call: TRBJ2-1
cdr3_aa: CASSLGGSNEQFF

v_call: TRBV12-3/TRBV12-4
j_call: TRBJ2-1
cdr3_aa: CASSPGHGMGNEQFF

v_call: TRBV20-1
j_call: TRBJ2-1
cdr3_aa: CSAQPLESPYNEQFF

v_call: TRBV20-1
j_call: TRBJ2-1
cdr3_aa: CSAREGLAGDNEQFF

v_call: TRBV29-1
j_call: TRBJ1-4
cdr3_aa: CSVEVAGVREKLFF

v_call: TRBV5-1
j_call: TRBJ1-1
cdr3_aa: CASSLGRAGGTEAFF

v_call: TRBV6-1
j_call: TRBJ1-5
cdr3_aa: CASSEYRGVSNQPQHF

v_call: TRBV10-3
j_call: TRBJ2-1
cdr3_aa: CASRTGNSYNEQFF

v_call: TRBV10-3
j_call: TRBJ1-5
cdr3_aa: CAISEGRYSNQPQHF

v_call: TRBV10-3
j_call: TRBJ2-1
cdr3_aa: CAISESRQVSNEQFF